The clone carrying this T cell receptor beta chain was found once. Its antigen is unidentified. V lost 3 bases to trimming and J lost 6 bases; unmatched junction nucleotides: 7. The germline gives CDR1 LNHNV, CDR2 YYDKDF (reference sequence). The CDR3 has 17 residues. The sample comes from a study of graft-versus-host responses after intestinal transplantation. Study-wide background: Once they had received anti-thymocyte globulin induction, all recipients took tacrolimus and steroids for roughly three years. Study-level results: High graft-versus-host to host-versus-graft clonal ratios were found in allografts of patients who had graft-donor T cell macrochimerism. Among recipient marrow samples, GvH clones were found; some appeared first in ileum or blood.

Produced via immunoSEQ multiplex PCR; TCRdb's table is partial and in-frame only. The sample lists tens of thousands of clones, roughly 92% occurring once. The sample was unstimulated CD4+ T cells sorted from spleen or lymph node cells, taken before intestinal transplant. The TCR originated in a human donor who received an intestinal transplant. The rearrangement links TRBV15 to TRBJ2-1, with 14 positions matching TRBD2. The DNA of the CDR3 is TGTGCCACCAGCAGGGGTACCGGGACTAGCGGGGGCAATGAGCAGTTCTTC. Residues: CATSRGTGTSGGNEQFF.